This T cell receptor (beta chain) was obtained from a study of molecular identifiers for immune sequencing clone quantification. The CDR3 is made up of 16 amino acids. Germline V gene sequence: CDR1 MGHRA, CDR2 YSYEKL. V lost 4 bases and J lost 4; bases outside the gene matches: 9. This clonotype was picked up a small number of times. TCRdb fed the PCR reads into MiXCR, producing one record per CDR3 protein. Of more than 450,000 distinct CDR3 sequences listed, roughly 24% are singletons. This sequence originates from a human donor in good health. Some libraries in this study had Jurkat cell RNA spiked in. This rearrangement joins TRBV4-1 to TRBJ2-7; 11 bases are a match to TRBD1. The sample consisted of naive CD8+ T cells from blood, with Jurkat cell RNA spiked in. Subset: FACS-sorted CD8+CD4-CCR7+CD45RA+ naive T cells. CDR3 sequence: CASSLLGGQGVYEQYF. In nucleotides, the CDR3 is TGCGCCAGCAGCCTCCTTGGGGGACAGGGGGTTTACGAGCAGTACTTC.